This T cell receptor beta chain came from a study of T cells of healthy individuals. CDR1 and CDR2 (germline): MNHEY, SMNVEV (reference sequence). V lost 5 bases, J lost 0 bases, and 7 bases lay in between. The CDR3 has 14 residues. This clonotype came up a few times. TCRdb redid the calling of the 5' RACE reads with MiXCR, one entry per CDR3 protein. The sample has about 60,000 distinct CDR3 sequences, about a sixth seen once. The clonotype originates from a human donor in good health. The V gene is TRBV27, the J gene TRBJ2-2, with D hard to call. In DNA form, the CDR3 reads TGTGCCAGCAGTGTGGTACCGAACACCGGGGAGCTGTTTTTT. Translated: CASSVVPNTGELFF.